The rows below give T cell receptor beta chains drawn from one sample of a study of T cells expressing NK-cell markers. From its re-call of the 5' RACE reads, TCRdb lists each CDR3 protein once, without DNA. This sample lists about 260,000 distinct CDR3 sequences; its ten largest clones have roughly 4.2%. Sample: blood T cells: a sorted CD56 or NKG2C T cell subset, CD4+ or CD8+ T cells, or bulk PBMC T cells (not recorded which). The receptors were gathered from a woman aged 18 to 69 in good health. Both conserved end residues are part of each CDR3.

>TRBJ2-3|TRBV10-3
CAISEGDRGTDTQYF
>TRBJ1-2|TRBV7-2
CASSGGWESGYGYTF
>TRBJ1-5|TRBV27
CASSPRQSNQPQHF
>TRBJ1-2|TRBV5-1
CASSLEGGEGYTF
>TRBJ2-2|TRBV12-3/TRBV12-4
CASTRGYTGELFF
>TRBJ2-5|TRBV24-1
CATSATQGAQYF
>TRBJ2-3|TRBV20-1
CSARLAGATTDTQYF
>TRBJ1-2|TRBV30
CAWSHNYGYTF
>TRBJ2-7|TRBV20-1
CSAREHRVSEQYF
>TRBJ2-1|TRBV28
CASRLGTTNEQFF
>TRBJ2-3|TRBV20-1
CSARDRAPADTQYF
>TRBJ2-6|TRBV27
CASSLISGANVLTF
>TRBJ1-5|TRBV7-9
CASSMTVSNQPQHF
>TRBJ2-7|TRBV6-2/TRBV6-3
CASSYERLTYYEQYF
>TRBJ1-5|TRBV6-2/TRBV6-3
CASSYAPRGPQHF
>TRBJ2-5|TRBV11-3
CTSSLYSEETQYF
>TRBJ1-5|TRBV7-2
CASSRDRDQPQHF
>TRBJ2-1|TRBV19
CARAGRKYNEQFF
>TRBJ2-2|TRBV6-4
CASKNIVTGELFF
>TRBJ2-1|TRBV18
CASSPLGVDGQFF
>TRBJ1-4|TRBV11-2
CASSFGGGGEKLFF
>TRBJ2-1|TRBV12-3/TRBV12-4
CASSSREGEQFF
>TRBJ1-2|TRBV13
CASSPRDTLGWGYTF
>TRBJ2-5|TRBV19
CASKDGSVGGSETQYF
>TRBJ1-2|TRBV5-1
CASSLGTGDGYTF
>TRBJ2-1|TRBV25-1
CASSASGWYNEQFF
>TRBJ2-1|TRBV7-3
CASSLRSPSGTHNEQFF
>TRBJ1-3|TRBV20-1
CSASDRSSGNTIYF
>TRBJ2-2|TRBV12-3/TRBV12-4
CASSQPTGELFF
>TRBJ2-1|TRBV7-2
CASTRGGFADEQFF
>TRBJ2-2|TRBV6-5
CASSYRQGDTGELFF
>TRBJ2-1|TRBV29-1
CSVDQGSSYNEQFF
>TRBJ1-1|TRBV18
CASSPPGSYGTEAFF
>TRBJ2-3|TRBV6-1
CASSPGGGGADTQYF
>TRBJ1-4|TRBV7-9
CASSATGTGANRRKLFF
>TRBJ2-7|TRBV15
CATSRGTSGSYEQYF
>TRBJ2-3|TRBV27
CASSSGLAASTDTQYF
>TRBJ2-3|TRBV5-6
CASSRELIRDTQYF
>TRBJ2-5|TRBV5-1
CASSLMGLGKETQYF
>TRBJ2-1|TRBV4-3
CASSQSDRRLDNEQFF
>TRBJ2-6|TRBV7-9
CASSVDSGANVLTF
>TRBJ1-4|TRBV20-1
CSATTLTGGREKLFF
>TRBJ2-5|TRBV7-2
CASSKDTRAETQYF
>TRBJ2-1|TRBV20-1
CSPNAGTPYNEQFF
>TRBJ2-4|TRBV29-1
CSVELAGAKNIQYF
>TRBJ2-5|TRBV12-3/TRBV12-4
CASSRGQRRETQYF
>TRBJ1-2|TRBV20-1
CSASQIRYGYTF
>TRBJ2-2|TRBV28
CASSLFPGANTGELFF
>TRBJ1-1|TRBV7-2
CASSQQTGINTEAFF
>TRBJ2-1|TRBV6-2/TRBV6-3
CASTPSVKAGVQNEQFF
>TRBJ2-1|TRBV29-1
CSVAWTTYNEQFF
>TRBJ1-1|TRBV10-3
CAISGRNTEAFF
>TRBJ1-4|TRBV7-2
CASSPDREKLFF